The present entry profiles one T cell receptor beta chain with its context. Its specificity is unknown. TCRdb analysed the 5' RACE reads with MiXCR anew, one entry per CDR3 protein. This table holds under 250,000 distinct CDR3 sequences, 15% found once. The source of the sample is a study of T-cell memory formation after mild COVID-19. About the study: There were largely donor-specific TCR clusters.

The CDR3 spans 18 residues. Study-wide results and caveats: Contracting CD4+ clones sat mainly in CM and EM; CD8+ in EMRA.

Sequenced input: PBMCs or a T cell subset sorted from them (not recorded which). The receptor was isolated from an adult woman who had mild COVID-19 (a few samples of this study predate the infection). Cell type and time point are not known. J is TRBJ2-7 and V is TRBV21-1; TRBD2 is the table's D call and was not checked against the DNA. TRBV21-1 is shown as a pseudogene. This CDR3 reads CASNKTGPRGLAPWEQYF. The CDR3 bases are TGTGCCAGCAACAAGACAGGCCCCAGGGGACTAGCGCCTTGGGAGCAGTACTTC.